The 24 T cell receptor beta chains given below trace back to one sample, sequenced in a study of T cells in Graves' hyperthyroidism and ophthalmopathy. There were TCR beta CDR3 regions amplified from RNA transcripts. When the TCR CDR3 underwent first-round RT-PCR, the HTBI primer set was used. TCRdb independently ran MiXCR on the multiplex PCR reads; one entry per CDR3 protein. The sample contains 250,000 to 300,000 distinct CDR3 sequences, 15% of which appear only once. What was sequenced was blood. The receptor set was obtained from a woman between 50 and 59 years old with Graves' hyperthyroidism that later progressed to Graves' ophthalmopathy.

This clonotype was counted at least ten times. This sequence joins TRBV28 and TRBJ2-2; D is possibly TRBD2 (6 bases). Looked up from germline, CDR1 is MDHEN and CDR2 is SYDVKM. The CDR3 sequence is 16 residues long. Trimming cost V 6 bases and J 5 bases, with 19 bases left between them. The CDR3 bases are TGTGCCAGCAGACCAGAGATGGAGGGCCGAACCGGGGAGCTGTTTTTT. It specifies CASRPEMEGRTGELFF.

The sample holds many counts of this clonotype. V and J are TRBV5-1 and TRBJ2-1; 11 bases are a match to TRBD2. The trim removed 4 bases at V and 4 bases at J, leaving 4 bases unmatched. CDR1 is SGHRS, CDR2 YFSETQ, per germline. The CDR3 runs to 15 residues. This CDR3 is CASSKGLAVYNEQFF. CDR3 DNA sequence: TGCGCCAGCAGCAAGGGACTAGCGGTTTACAATGAGCAGTTCTTC.

This clonotype was counted at least ten times. V and J are TRBV30 and TRBJ2-7; no firm D call. Germline V gene data show CDR1 as GTSNPN and CDR2 as SVGIG (reference sequence). The length of the CDR3 is 17 residues. The ends were cut back, 3 bases at V and 3 bases at J, with 24 bases in the middle. The CDR3 nucleotides read TGTGCCTGGAGCGCTAAGGAGCGACCTCGAATCAACTACGAGCAGTACTTC. It encodes CAWSAKERPRINYEQYF.

The rearrangement links TRBV4-2 to TRBJ2-1, with TRBD2 matching 12 bases. This CDR3 has 18 amino acids. Germline V lookup: CDR1 LGHNA, CDR2 YNFKEQ. V lost 1 base, J lost 4 bases, and 8 bases stayed unmatched. Here the CDR3 DNA reads TGTGCCAGCAGCCAAGTTCAAACTAGCGGGAGGTCTTACAATGAGCAGTTCTTC. Its translation is CASSQVQTSGRSYNEQFF.

The chain couples TRBV30 to TRBJ1-4; TRBD1 is a possible D gene (5 bases). Germline assignment: CDR1 GTSNPN and CDR2 SVGIG (reference sequence). Trimming removed 7 bases from V and 7 bases from J, with 16 bases in between. There are 13 residues in the CDR3. The CDR3 DNA sequence: TGTGCCTACCATCAGGGAGGTGGTGAAAAACTGTTTTTT. Protein: CAYHQGGGEKLFF.

This clonotype was seen a few times. The rearrangement uses TRBV10-3 and TRBJ2-3, with 8 bases fitting TRBD2. Germline V gene sequence: CDR1 ENHRY, CDR2 SYGVKD. The CDR3 runs 14 residues. The V and J ends lost 11 bases and 7 bases, in that order; junction bases with no gene match: 14. CDR3 sequence (DNA): TGTGCCGCTCAACCGGGACTAGACACGTATACGCAGTATTTT. Translation: CAAQPGLDTYTQYF.

This clonotype was recorded a few times. The rearrangement links TRBV6-1 to TRBJ1-4, with TRBD1 matching 7 bases. Germline lookup yields CDR1 MNHNS and CDR2 SASEGT. V lost 9 bases and J lost 8; bases outside the gene matches: 9. CDR3 size: 13 residues. The CDR3 sequence is CASIRDRNEKLFF. DNA of the CDR3: TGTGCCAGTATCCGGGACAGAAACGAAAAACTGTTTTTT.

This clonotype was seen ten or more times. The chain links TRBV7-2 to TRBJ1-1; D gene ambiguous. Trimming removed 5 bases from V and 10 bases from J, with 17 bases in between. Germline V gene sequence: CDR1 SGHTA, CDR2 FQGNSA. CDR3 length equals 13 residues. CDR3 loop: CASSPRVDYIAFF. The CDR3 nucleotides are TGTGCCAGCAGCCCCCGGGTAGACTACATAGCTTTCTTT.

Note on this clonotype: A read error may be the cause here, since a much bigger clone is one base away. The chain carries TRBV5-1 and TRBJ2-5, with no clear D. This CDR3 is 14 amino acids long. The germline V gene encodes CDR1 SGHRS and CDR2 YFSETQ. CDR3 sequence reads: CASSLEAYQETRYF. The CDR3 DNA follows: TGCGCCAGCAGCTTGGAAGCGTACCAAGAGACCCGGTACTTC.

This clonotype showed up many times. The chain carries TRBV20-1 and TRBJ1-1; D may be TRBD1 (5 bases). Germline V gene sequence: CDR1 DFQATT, CDR2 SNEGSKA (reference sequence). The V end was cut by 3 bases, the J end by 5 bases, with 7 bases between. The CDR3 covers 11 residues. In DNA, the CDR3 is TGCAGTGCTAGTGGGACGACTGAAGCTTTCTTT. It yields the protein CSASGTTEAFF.

This clonotype was counted at least ten times. The chain carries TRBV2 and TRBJ1-1; TRBD1 is a possible D gene (6 bases). This CDR3 comprises 13 residues. Germline V CDR1 and CDR2: SNHLY, FYNNEI. The V end was cut by 7 bases, the J end by 4 bases, with 13 bases between. As DNA, the CDR3 is TGTGCCAGCACCGCAACAGGGTTCACTGAAGCTTTCTTT. It specifies CASTATGFTEAFF. Variable domain in full (rest from reference TRBV2 and TRBJ1-1): EPEVTQTPSHQVTQMGQEVILRCVPISNHLYFYWYRQILGQKVEFLVSFYNNEISEKSEIFDDQFSVERPDGSNFTLKIRSTKLEDSAMYFCASTATGFTEAFFGQGTRLTVV.

Many counts were recorded for this clonotype. The chain has TRBV10-3 and TRBJ1-1; D is uncertain. V shed 7 bases and J shed 5 bases, with 17 bases lying between them. CDR1 is ENHRY, CDR2 SYGVKD, per germline. The CDR3 totals 14 residues. CDR3 coding DNA: TGTGCCATCAAGGGCTATACCCTCGGGACTGAAGCTTTCTTT. Residues: CAIKGYTLGTEAFF.

This chain links TRBV5-1 with TRBJ2-1; D unresolved. With 4 bases removed from V and 3 bases from J, the gap between germline ends came to 14 bases. Per the germline V gene, CDR1 is SGHRS and CDR2 is YFSETQ. This CDR3 comprises 15 residues. The DNA for the CDR3 is TGCGCCAGCAGCACCTGGGCCTCAGACTACAATGAGCAGTTCTTC. Encoded protein: CASSTWASDYNEQFF.

The chain is built from TRBV5-6 and TRBJ2-1; 7 nucleotides agree with TRBD1. V lost 4 bases and J lost 8; bases outside the gene matches: 6. This CDR3 has 13 residues. Germline V gene lookup returns CDR1 SGHDT and CDR2 YYEEEE. The CDR3 sequence is CASSPDRVDEQFF. The CDR3 coding sequence is TGTGCCAGCAGCCCTGACAGGGTCGATGAGCAGTTCTTC.

The rearrangement joins TRBV28 to TRBJ1-5, with 8 positions matching TRBD1. The CDR3 totals 16 residues. The germline V gene has CDR1 MDHEN and CDR2 SYDVKM. With V trimmed by 6 bases and J by 0 bases, 7 bases remained unmatched. The CDR3 region is CASSRRQGISNQPQHF. The CDR3, as DNA: TGTGCCAGCAGCCGCAGACAGGGGATTAGCAATCAGCCCCAGCATTTT.

In this sample, this clonotype turned up many times. This chain connects TRBV2 to TRBJ2-2, with D unclear. This CDR3 spans 14 amino acids. CDR1 is SNHLY, CDR2 FYNNEI, per germline. V was pared by 4 bases and J by 3 bases, with 9 bases between. The CDR3 DNA follows: TGTGCCAGCAGTGTCATAGTCTACACCGGGGAGCTGTTTTTT. Amino acids: CASSVIVYTGELFF.

This chain uses TRBV7-3 with TRBJ1-1; no reliable D call. V lost 3 bases to trimming and J lost 4 bases, with 9 bases between them. In germline, CDR1 is SGHTA, CDR2 FQGTGA. The CDR3 length is 13 residues. CDR3 amino acids: CASSFAEGTEAFF. In DNA form, the CDR3 reads TGTGCCAGCAGCTTCGCCGAAGGCACTGAAGCTTTCTTT.

This clonotype was seen a handful of times. This rearrangement joins TRBV6-1 to TRBJ2-5, with D possibly being TRBD2 (5 bases). From germline, CDR1 is MNHNS and CDR2 SASEGT. The CDR3 totals 12 residues. The V end lost 7 bases, the J end lost 4 bases, and 10 bases lay between the germline ends. The CDR3 DNA is TGTGCCAGCACGGGAATAAGAGAGACCCAGTACTTC. Translation gives CASTGIRETQYF.

This clonotype came up a few times. This may be a read error, as it is one base from a much larger clone. The V call is TRBV11-2, the J call TRBJ1-4; D unclear. Germline lookup yields CDR1 SGHAT and CDR2 FQNNGV. The CDR3 runs to 12 residues. Here the CDR3 reads CANSFGREKLFF. The CDR3 bases are TGTGCCAACAGCTTTGGTAGGGAAAAACTGTTTTTT.

This sequence joins TRBV7-9 and TRBJ1-1; D is undetermined. Per the germline V gene, CDR1 is SEHNR and CDR2 is FQNEAQ (reference sequence). Trimming stripped 5 bases from V and 0 bases from J, with 7 bases between. The CDR3 covers 13 residues. DNA of the CDR3: TGTGCCAGCAGCATCGAAATGAACACTGAAGCTTTCTTT. Translating gives CASSIEMNTEAFF.

This clonotype was counted ten times or more. V usage is TRBV5-1 and J usage is TRBJ2-1; 8 bases map to TRBD2. Germline trimming cut 7 bases from V and 7 bases from J; bases unmatched to any gene: 7. Germline loops: CDR1 SGHRS, CDR2 YFSETQ. The CDR3 consists of 13 residues. CDR3 sequence reads: CASGYSGNNEQFF. In nucleotides, the CDR3 is TGCGCCAGCGGATATAGCGGGAATAATGAGCAGTTCTTC.

Here the CDR3 reads CASSLQGSGGYTF. The CDR3 nucleotides are TGTGCCAGCAGCTTACAGGGGAGTGGCGGCTACACCTTC. The J gene is TRBJ1-2, the V gene TRBV5-6; 7 nucleotides align to TRBD1. Per the germline V gene, CDR1 is SGHDT and CDR2 is YYEEEE. The CDR3 covers 13 residues. V lost 2 bases and J lost 8; bases outside the gene matches: 6.

This clonotype was counted ten times or more. The V gene is TRBV5-1, the J gene TRBJ2-7; 10 positions agree with TRBD2. The CDR3 loop spans 17 amino acids. From germline, CDR1 is SGHRS and CDR2 YFSETQ. Trimming cost V 0 bases and J 4 bases; bases outside gene matches: 10. The CDR3 sequence is CASSLGLAGVGGYEQYF. Here the CDR3 DNA reads TGCGCCAGCAGCTTGGGGCTAGCGGGAGTCGGCGGATACGAGCAGTACTTC.

This clonotype has ten or more counts. This rearrangement joins TRBV29-1 to TRBJ2-1; TRBD2 agrees at 7 bases. Per the germline V gene, CDR1 is SQVTM and CDR2 is ANQGSEA. J gave up 1 base and V 7 bases, and 7 bases lay outside the gene matches. CDR3 size: 14 residues. CDR3 in DNA: TGCAGCGCTAAGAGCGGGGATTCCTACAATGAGCAGTTCTTC. It yields the protein CSAKSGDSYNEQFF.